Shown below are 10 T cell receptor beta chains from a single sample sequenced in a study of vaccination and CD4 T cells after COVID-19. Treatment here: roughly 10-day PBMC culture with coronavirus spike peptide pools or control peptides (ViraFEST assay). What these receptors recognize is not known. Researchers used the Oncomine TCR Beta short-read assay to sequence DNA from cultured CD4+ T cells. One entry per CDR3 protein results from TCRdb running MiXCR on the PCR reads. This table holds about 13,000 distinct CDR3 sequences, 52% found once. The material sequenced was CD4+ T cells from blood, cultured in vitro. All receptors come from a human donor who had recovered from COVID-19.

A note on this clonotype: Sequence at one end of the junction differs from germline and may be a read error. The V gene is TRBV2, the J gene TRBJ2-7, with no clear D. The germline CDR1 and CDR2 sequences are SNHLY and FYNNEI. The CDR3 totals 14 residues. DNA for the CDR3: TGCGCCAGCAGCCAAAATGGGTACTCCTACGAGCAGTACTTC. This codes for CASSQNGYSYEQYF.

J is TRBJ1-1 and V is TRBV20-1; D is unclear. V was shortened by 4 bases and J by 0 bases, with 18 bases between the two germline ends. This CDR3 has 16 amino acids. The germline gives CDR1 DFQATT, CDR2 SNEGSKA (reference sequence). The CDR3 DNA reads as TGCAGTGCTAAGATACCTGGATCGGACGTGAACACTGAAGCTTTCTTT. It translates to CSAKIPGSDVNTEAFF.

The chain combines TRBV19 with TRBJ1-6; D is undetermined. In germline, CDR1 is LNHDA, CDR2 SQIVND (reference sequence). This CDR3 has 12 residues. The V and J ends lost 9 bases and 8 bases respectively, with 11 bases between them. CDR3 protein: CARSAAYSPLHF. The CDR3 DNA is TGTGCCAGGTCCGCAGCATATTCACCCCTCCACTTT.

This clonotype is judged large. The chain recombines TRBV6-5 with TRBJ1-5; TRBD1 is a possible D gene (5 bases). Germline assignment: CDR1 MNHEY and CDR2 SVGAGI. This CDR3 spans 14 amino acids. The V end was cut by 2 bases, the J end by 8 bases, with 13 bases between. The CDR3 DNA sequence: TGTGCCAGCAGTTACAGGGGTTTCTTTGAGCCCCAGCATTTT. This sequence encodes CASSYRGFFEPQHF.

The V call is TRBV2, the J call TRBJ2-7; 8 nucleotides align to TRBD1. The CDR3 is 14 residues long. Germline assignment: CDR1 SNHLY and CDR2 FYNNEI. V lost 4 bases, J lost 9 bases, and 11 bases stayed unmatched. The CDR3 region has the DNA TGTGCCAGCAGTGGATCAGGACAGGGACGGGGGCAGTACTTC. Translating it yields CASSGSGQGRGQYF.

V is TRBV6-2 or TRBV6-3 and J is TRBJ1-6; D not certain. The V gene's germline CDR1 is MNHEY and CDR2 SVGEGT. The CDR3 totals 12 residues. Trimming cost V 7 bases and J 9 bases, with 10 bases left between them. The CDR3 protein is CASTRVGSPLHF. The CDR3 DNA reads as TGTGCCAGCACCCGGGTCGGTTCACCCCTCCACTTT.

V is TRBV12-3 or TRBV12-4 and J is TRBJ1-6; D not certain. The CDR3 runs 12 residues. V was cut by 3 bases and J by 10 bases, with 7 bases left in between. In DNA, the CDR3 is TGTGCCAGCAGTTTTTATAGATCACCCCTCCACTTT. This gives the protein CASSFYRSPLHF.

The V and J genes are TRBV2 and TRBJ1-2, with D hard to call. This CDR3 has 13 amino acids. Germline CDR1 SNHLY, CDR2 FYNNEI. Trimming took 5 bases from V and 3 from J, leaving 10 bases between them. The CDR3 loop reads CASSSRGHYGYTF. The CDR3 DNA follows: TGTGCCAGCAGTTCACGGGGTCACTATGGCTACACCTTC.

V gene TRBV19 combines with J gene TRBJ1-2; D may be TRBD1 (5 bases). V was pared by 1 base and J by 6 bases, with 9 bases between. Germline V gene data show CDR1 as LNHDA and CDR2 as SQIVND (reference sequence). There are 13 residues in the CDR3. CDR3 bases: TGTGCCAGTAGTATAGGGACACTAGATGGCTACACCTTC. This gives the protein CASSIGTLDGYTF.

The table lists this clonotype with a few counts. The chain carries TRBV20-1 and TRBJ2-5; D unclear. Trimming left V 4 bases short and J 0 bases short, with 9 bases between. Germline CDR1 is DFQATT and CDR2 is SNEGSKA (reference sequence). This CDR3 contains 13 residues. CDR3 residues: CSANGRDQETQYF. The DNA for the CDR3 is TGCAGTGCTAACGGACGGGACCAAGAGACCCAGTACTTC.